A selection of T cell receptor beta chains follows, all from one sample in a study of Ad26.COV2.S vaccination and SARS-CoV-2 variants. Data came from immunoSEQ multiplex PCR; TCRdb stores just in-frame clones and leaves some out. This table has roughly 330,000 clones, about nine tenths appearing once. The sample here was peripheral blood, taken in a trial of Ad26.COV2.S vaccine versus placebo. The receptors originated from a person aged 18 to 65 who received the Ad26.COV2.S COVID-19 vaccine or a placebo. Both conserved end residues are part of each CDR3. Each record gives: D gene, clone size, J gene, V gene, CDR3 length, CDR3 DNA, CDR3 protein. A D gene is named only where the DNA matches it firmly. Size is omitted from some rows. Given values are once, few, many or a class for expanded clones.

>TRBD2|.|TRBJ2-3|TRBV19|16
TGTGCCAGTAGTATAGGACTAGCGGCAAGCACAGATACGCAGTATTTT
CASSIGLAASTDTQYF
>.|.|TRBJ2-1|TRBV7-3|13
TGTGCCAGCAGCTTTTCCCGATACAATGAGCAGTTCTTC
CASSFSRYNEQFF
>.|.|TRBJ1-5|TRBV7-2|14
TGTGCCAGCAGCTTAGAAGGAGGGAATCAGCCCCAGCATTTT
CASSLEGGNQPQHF
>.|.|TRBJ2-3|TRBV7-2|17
TGTGCCAGCAGGTCAAACGGGGCGGGGACTAGCACAGATACGCAGTATTTT
CASRSNGAGTSTDTQYF
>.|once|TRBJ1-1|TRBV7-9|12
TGTGCCAGCAGCTTAGCTGGCCCTGAAGCTTTCTTT
CASSLAGPEAFF
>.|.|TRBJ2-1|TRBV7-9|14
TGTGCCAGCAGCTTAGCGGGGGGCCTTCGGGAGCAGTTCTTC
CASSLAGGLREQFF
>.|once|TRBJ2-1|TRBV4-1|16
TGCGCCAGCAGCCATGGAAGAGAGTGGCCCTACAATGAGCAGTTCTTC
CASSHGREWPYNEQFF
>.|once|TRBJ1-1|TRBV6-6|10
TGTGCCAGCGGGGGCAATGAAGCTTTCTTT
CASGGNEAFF
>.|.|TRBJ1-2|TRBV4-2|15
TGTGCCAGCAGCCCTCCACTGGCCAGGAACTATGGCTACACCTTC
CASSPPLARNYGYTF
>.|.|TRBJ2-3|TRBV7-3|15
TGTGCCAGCAGCTCTGGGCGGGGCGCTGGGGATACGCAGTATTTT
CASSSGRGAGDTQYF
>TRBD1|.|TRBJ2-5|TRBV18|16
TGTGCCAGCTCACCACCGCAGACAGGGATCCAAGAGACCCAGTACTTC
CASSPPQTGIQETQYF
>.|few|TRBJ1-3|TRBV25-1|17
TGTGCCAGCAGTGACCAGGGTGGGGGAATAGGTGGAAACACCATATATTTT
CASSDQGGGIGGNTIYF
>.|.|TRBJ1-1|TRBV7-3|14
TGTGCCAGCAGCTTAGGGACACCTGGCACTGAAGCTTTCTTT
CASSLGTPGTEAFF
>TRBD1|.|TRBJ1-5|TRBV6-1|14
TGTGCCAGCAGTGAAGGGACAGGGCATCAGCCCCAGCATTTT
CASSEGTGHQPQHF
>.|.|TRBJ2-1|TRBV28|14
TGTGCCAGCAGTTTCAGGGAATCCTACAATGAGCAGTTCTTC
CASSFRESYNEQFF
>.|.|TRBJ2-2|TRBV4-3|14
TGCGCCAGCAGCCAATTGGGGGGCACCGGGGAGCTGTTTTTT
CASSQLGGTGELFF
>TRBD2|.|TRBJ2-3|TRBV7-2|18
TGTGCCAGCAGCTTAGTTGTCGGGACTAGCGGGGGGACAGATACGCAGTATTTT
CASSLVVGTSGGTDTQYF
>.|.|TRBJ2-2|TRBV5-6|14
TGTGCCAGCAGGGGCTGGGGGGCGCGAGGGGAGCTGTTTTTT
CASRGWGARGELFF
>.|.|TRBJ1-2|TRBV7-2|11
TGTGCCATTAGGGGGATCTATGGCTACACCTTC
CAIRGIYGYTF
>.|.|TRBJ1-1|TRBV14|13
TGTGCCAGCAGCGTGCAGATGAACACTGAAGCTTTCTTT
CASSVQMNTEAFF
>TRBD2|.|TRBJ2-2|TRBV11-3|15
TGTGCCAGCAGCCTGGGGGGGTCAACTACCGGGGAGCTGTTTTTT
CASSLGGSTTGELFF
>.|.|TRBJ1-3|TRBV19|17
TGTGCCAGTAGTATCATTCCCGGACAGCGCCCTGGAAACACCATATATTTT
CASSIIPGQRPGNTIYF
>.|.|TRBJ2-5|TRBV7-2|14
TGTGCCAGCACCCTCTCAGGGCACCAAGAGACCCAGTACTTC
CASTLSGHQETQYF
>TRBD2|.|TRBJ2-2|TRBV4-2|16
TGTGCCAGCAGCCAAGAGGGCGGGAGGTACACCGGGGAGCTGTTTTTT
CASSQEGGRYTGELFF
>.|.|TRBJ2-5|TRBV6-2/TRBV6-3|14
TGTGCCAGAAGTACAAAGGAGCGTCAAGAGACCCAGTACTTC
CARSTKERQETQYF
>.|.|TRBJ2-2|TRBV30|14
TGTGCCTATCCCCGGGACTTGAACACCGGGGAGCTGTTTTTT
CAYPRDLNTGELFF
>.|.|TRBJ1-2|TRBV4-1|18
TGCGCCAGCAGCCAAGCGAACAGCCATGAGCAGAGCAACTATGGCTACACCTTC
CASSQANSHEQSNYGYTF
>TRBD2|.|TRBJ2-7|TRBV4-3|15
TGCGCCAGCAGCCAAGATGAAGCGGGGGGATACGAGCAGTACTTC
CASSQDEAGGYEQYF
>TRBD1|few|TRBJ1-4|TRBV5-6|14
TGTGCCAGCAGTACAGGGGGCGCATCTGAAAAACTGTTTTTT
CASSTGGASEKLFF
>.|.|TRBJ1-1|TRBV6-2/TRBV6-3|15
TGTGCCAGCAGTTACTCTAGGGGCCTAAACACTGAAGCTTTCTTT
CASSYSRGLNTEAFF
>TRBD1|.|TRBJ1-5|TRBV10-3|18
TGTGCCATCAGTGAGTCCGTCTTTGACAGGGCTAAGGTTCAGCCCCAGCATTTT
CAISESVFDRAKVQPQHF
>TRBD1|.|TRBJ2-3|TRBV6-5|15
TGTGCCAGCAGTTCCCCCTTGACAGGGTCAGATACGCAGTATTTT
CASSSPLTGSDTQYF
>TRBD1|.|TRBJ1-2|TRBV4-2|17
TGTGCCAGCAGCCAAATTGGGGGACAGGGGGCTATCTATGGCTACACCTTC
CASSQIGGQGAIYGYTF
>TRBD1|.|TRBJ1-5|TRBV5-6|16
TGTGCCAGCAGCCAGAGGGGGCAGTTCTGGACCCAGCCCCAGCATTTT
CASSQRGQFWTQPQHF
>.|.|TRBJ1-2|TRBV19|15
TGTGCCAGTAGTCCCAATCCCCGGGGGACCTATGGCTACACCTTC
CASSPNPRGTYGYTF
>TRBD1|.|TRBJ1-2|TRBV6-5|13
TGTGCCAGCACCCCTAAGGGGGCGCGCGGCTACACCTTC
CASTPKGARGYTF
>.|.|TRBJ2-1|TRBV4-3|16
TGCGCCAGCAGCCAAGGAATCAGCGACTCCTACAATGAGCAGTTCTTC
CASSQGISDSYNEQFF
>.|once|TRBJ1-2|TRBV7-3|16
TGTGCCAGCAGCTTAAATTCGATACAGTCCCCTGATGGCTACACCTTC
CASSLNSIQSPDGYTF
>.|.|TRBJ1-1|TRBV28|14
TGTGCCAGCAGTTTAGGAGGACTCGGCACTGAAGCTTTCTTT
CASSLGGLGTEAFF
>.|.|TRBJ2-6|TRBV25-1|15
TGTGCCAGCAGTGATTCGGGGTCTGGGGCCAACGTCCTGACTTTC
CASSDSGSGANVLTF
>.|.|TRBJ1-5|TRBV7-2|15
TGTGCCAGCAGCCCCCGGGGCGAGGGCAATCAGCCCCAGCATTTT
CASSPRGEGNQPQHF
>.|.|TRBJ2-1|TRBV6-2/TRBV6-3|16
TGTGCCAGCAGTTACGATTTTGGACAGATCTACAATGAGCAGTTCTTC
CASSYDFGQIYNEQFF
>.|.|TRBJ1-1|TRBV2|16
TGTGCCACCCTAGCCGGGATGACGGACTGGAACACTGAAGCTTTCTTT
CATLAGMTDWNTEAFF
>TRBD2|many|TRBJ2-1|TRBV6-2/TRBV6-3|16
TGTGCCAGCAGTTACGGGCTAGCGGGGCCACCCGGGGAGCAGTTCTTC
CASSYGLAGPPGEQFF
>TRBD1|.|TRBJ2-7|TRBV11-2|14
TGTGCCAGCAGCTGGGAACAGGGGGACTACGAGCAGTACTTC
CASSWEQGDYEQYF
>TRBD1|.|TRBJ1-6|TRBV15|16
TGTGCCACCAGCATTTTTGGGACAGGGGCTAATTCACCCCTCCACTTT
CATSIFGTGANSPLHF
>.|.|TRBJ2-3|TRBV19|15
TGTGCCAGTAGTATTGGGACTTCGGGCACAGATACGCAGTATTTT
CASSIGTSGTDTQYF
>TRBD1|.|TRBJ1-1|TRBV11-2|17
TGTGCCAGCAGCCAAGCCAGACAGGGGATGGGGACGACTGAAGCTTTCTTT
CASSQARQGMGTTEAFF
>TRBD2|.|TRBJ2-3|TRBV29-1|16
TGCAGCGTTGAAGAGTGGGGTAGCGGGAGCACAGATACGCAGTATTTT
CSVEEWGSGSTDTQYF
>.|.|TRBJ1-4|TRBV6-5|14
TGTGCCAGCAGCGGTAGGCGAGGAGGAGAAAAACTGTTTTTT
CASSGRRGGEKLFF
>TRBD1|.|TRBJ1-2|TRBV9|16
TGTGCCAGCAGCCCGACCGGGACAGGGGGATTTTATGGCTACACCTTC
CASSPTGTGGFYGYTF
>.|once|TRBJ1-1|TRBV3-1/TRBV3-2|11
TGTGCCAGCACCCTCAACACTGAAGCTTTCTTT
CASTLNTEAFF
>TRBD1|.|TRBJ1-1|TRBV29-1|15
TGCAGCGTTGTTTCCCCGGGACAGGTGAACACTGAAGCTTTCTTT
CSVVSPGQVNTEAFF